These 21 T cell receptor beta chains were all obtained from the same sample, sequenced in a study of control samples from healthy donors and cancer patients. The repertoire was sequenced with immunoSEQ multiplex PCR; TCRdb's copy has only in-frame clones and lacks some. Of approximately 110,000 clones in the sample, roughly 92% were seen once. The source material was blood. These receptors all come from a woman between 18 and 29 years old in good health.

The J gene is TRBJ1-4, the V gene TRBV3-1 (or the pseudogene TRBV3-2), with 9 nucleotides matching TRBD1. Germline lookup yields CDR1 LGHDT and CDR2 YNNKEL (reference sequence). The CDR3 loop spans 16 amino acids. V lost 3 bases to trimming and J lost 7 bases; unmatched junction nucleotides: 9. CDR3 amino acids: CASSHAGTGISEKLFF. In DNA, the CDR3 is TGTGCCAGCAGCCATGCCGGGACAGGGATTTCTGAAAAACTGTTTTTT.

This clone was seen a few times. V gene TRBV4-2 combines with J gene TRBJ1-5; 8 bases map to TRBD1. The CDR3 extends over 15 amino acids. The germline gives CDR1 LGHNA, CDR2 YNFKEQ. Trimming at V came to 0 bases and at J to 2 bases, leaving 0 bases not matched to a gene. The CDR3 loop reads CASSQEDRGNQPQHF. CDR3 nucleotides: TGTGCCAGCAGCCAAGAGGACAGGGGCAATCAGCCCCAGCATTTT.

Concerning this clone itself: The same CDR3 also results from other DNA sequences found in this sample. The chain recombines TRBV27 with TRBJ2-5; the D gene is possibly TRBD1 (5 bases). Per germline, CDR1 MNHEY and CDR2 SMNVEV (reference sequence). The CDR3 is made up of 12 amino acids. Trimming removed 5 bases at V and 3 bases at J, with 7 bases between. For the CDR3, the DNA is TGTGCCAGCAGTAGCAGGGAAGAGACCCAGTACTTC. Protein: CASSSREETQYF.

The J gene is TRBJ2-7, the V gene TRBV4-1; D may be TRBD1 or TRBD2 (6 bases each). Germline CDR1 reads MGHRA; CDR2 reads YSYEKL. Trimming removed 8 bases from V and 5 bases from J, with 16 bases in between. This CDR3 contains 13 residues. This CDR3 reads CASGGLASHEQYF. DNA for the CDR3: TGCGCCAGCGGGGGGCTAGCCAGTCACGAGCAGTACTTC.

The DNA for the CDR3 is TGTGCCAGCAGCCTTTATGGACATTCACCTAATGAAAAACTGTTTTTT. Its protein is CASSLYGHSPNEKLFF. The V call is TRBV5-4, the J call TRBJ1-4; possible D gene TRBD1, 5 bases. CDR1 is SGHNT, CDR2 YYREEE, per germline (reference sequence). V was clipped by 4 bases and J by 3 bases, with 16 bases between them. The CDR3 totals 16 residues. Full variable domain (remainder filled in from reference TRBV5-4 and TRBJ1-4): ETGVTQSPTHLIKTRGQQVTLRCSSQSGHNTVSWYQQALGQGPQFIFQYYREEENGRGNFPPRFSGLQFPNYSSELNVNALELDDSALYLCASSLYGHSPNEKLFFGSGTQLSVL.

The chain uses TRBV30 and TRBJ2-7; weak D call: TRBD2 (7 bases). This CDR3 contains 12 residues. Between the trimmed V and J ends, which lost 3 bases and 4 bases, there was a span of 10 bases. Germline assignment: CDR1 GTSNPN and CDR2 SVGIG (reference sequence). CDR3 protein: CAWSRGLYEQYF. The CDR3 DNA is TGTGCCTGGAGCAGGGGACTATACGAGCAGTACTTC.

This chain joins TRBV10-2 and TRBJ2-7, with TRBD2 identical over 7 bases. After removal of 1 base from V and 3 bases from J, the junction contained 6 bases not matched to a gene. CDR3 length: 15 residues. Germline V lookup: CDR1 WSHSY, CDR2 SAAADI. The CDR3 here is CASSEFLAGVYEQYF. CDR3 nucleotides: TGCGCCAGCAGTGAGTTCTTAGCGGGCGTCTACGAGCAGTACTTC.

The chain joins TRBV6-2 or TRBV6-3 to TRBJ2-7, with 13 bases that match TRBD2. The CDR3 covers 17 residues. Losses at the gene ends were 5 bases for V and 0 bases for J; bases not matched to a gene: 7. From germline, CDR1 is MNHEY and CDR2 SVGEGT. CDR3 amino acids: CASSPGLAGSHSYEQYF. For the CDR3, the DNA is TGTGCCAGCAGTCCGGGACTAGCGGGATCCCACTCCTACGAGCAGTACTTC.

The chain links TRBV9 to TRBJ1-1; 12 bases map to TRBD1. V shed 1 base and J 3 bases; nucleotides not matched to a gene: 7. The CDR3 is made up of 17 amino acids. Germline CDR1 is SGDLS and CDR2 is YYNGEE. CDR3 region: CASSVSGGTGGDTEAFF. The CDR3 DNA sequence: TGTGCCAGCAGCGTAAGTGGAGGGACAGGGGGCGACACTGAAGCTTTCTTT.

The V gene is TRBV5-1, the J gene TRBJ2-7; 8 bases fit TRBD2. The CDR3 runs 15 residues. Trimming cost V 5 bases and J 6 bases; bases outside gene matches: 13. Germline-derived CDR1 and CDR2 are SGHRS and YFSETQ. The CDR3 bases are TGCGCCAGCAGGTCTTCCGGGACTAGTGTTAGCGAGCAGTACTTC. This gives the protein CASRSSGTSVSEQYF.

The V gene is TRBV5-4, the J gene TRBJ2-7; 12 bases line up with TRBD2. V gave up 4 bases and J gave up 4 bases; unmatched junction bases: 6. Germline lookup yields CDR1 SGHNT and CDR2 YYREEE (reference sequence). CDR3 length: 15 residues. CDR3 sequence (DNA): TGTGCCAGCAGCCCCCTAGCGGGGGGGTTTTACGAGCAGTACTTC. It is translated as CASSPLAGGFYEQYF.

V gene TRBV29-1 combines with J gene TRBJ1-1; D uncertain. The CDR3 spans 9 residues. V lost 5 bases to trimming and J lost 5 bases, with 3 bases between them. Germline-derived CDR1 and CDR2 are SQVTM and ANQGSEA. CDR3 sequence (DNA): TGCAGCGTTACGACTGAAGCTTTCTTT. Protein: CSVTTEAFF.

The chain has TRBV7-3 and TRBJ1-3; D perhaps matches TRBD1 (6 bases). Trimming took 0 bases from V and 0 from J, leaving 18 bases between them. CDR1 and CDR2 from the germline V gene are SGHTA and FQGTGA. This CDR3 has 19 residues. CDR3 amino acids: CASSLTPRVTTGSGNTIYF. In nucleotides, the CDR3 is TGTGCCAGCAGCTTAACTCCGAGAGTAACGACAGGCTCTGGAAACACCATATATTTT.

The gene calls are TRBV7-2 and TRBJ2-7; 9 bases match TRBD2. With V trimmed by 4 bases and J by 0 bases, 7 bases remained unmatched. The V gene's germline CDR1 is SGHTA and CDR2 FQGNSA. The CDR3 extends over 16 amino acids. CDR3 protein: CASSSRGAGGSYEQYF. DNA for the CDR3: TGTGCCAGCAGCTCCAGGGGAGCGGGGGGCTCCTACGAGCAGTACTTC.

The V and J genes are TRBV7-6 and TRBJ2-5; D ambiguous. The CDR3 totals 14 residues. Trimming shortened V by 3 bases and J by 1 base, and 9 bases separated the two germline ends. The germline V gene has CDR1 SGHVS and CDR2 FNYEAQ. The CDR3 coding sequence is TGTGCCAGCAGCTTTAGGTACTCCCAAGAGACCCAGTACTTC. It is translated as CASSFRYSQETQYF.

The chain's CDR3 is CASSQGAHSNQPQHF. In nucleotides, the CDR3 is TGTGCCAGCTCACAGGGGGCACATAGCAATCAGCCCCAGCATTTT. V and J are TRBV18 and TRBJ1-5, with TRBD1 matching over 7 bases. With 4 bases clipped from V and 0 bases from J, the junction kept 3 bases outside the gene matches. From germline, CDR1 is KGHSH and CDR2 LQKENI. There are 15 residues in the CDR3.

The chain employs TRBV20-1 and TRBJ2-7; 8 nucleotides line up with TRBD2. J gave up 3 bases and V 3 bases, and 19 bases lay outside the gene matches. The CDR3 is 18 residues long. Germline V gives CDR1 DFQATT, CDR2 SNEGSKA (reference sequence). The CDR3 bases are TGCAGTGCTAGTGAGGGGCTAAGCCTAGCAGCGGGGGACTACGAGCAGTACTTC. It is translated as CSASEGLSLAAGDYEQYF.

The chain joins TRBV7-8 to TRBJ2-5; tentatively, D is TRBD2 (5 bases). The CDR3 contains 14 residues. The V end lost 3 bases, the J end lost 5 bases, and 13 bases lay between the germline ends. Germline loops: CDR1 SGHVS, CDR2 FQNEAQ. In DNA form, the CDR3 reads TGTGCCAGCAGCTTGTGGGCGCGGGTTGAGACCCAGTACTTC. Protein sequence: CASSLWARVETQYF.

The J gene is TRBJ1-2, the V gene TRBV5-1, with 8 bases lining up with TRBD1. The CDR3 consists of 14 residues. V lost 4 bases to trimming and J lost 3 bases; unmatched junction nucleotides: 5. Germline CDR1 is SGHRS and CDR2 is YFSETQ. CDR3 in amino acids: CASSPGTGHYGYTF. In nucleotides, the CDR3 is TGCGCCAGCAGCCCCGGGACAGGCCACTATGGCTACACCTTC.

The V call is TRBV19, the J call TRBJ2-4, with TRBD2 matching over 8 bases. V gave up 5 bases and J gave up 1 base; unmatched junction bases: 1. This CDR3 has 14 residues. Germline assignment: CDR1 LNHDA and CDR2 SQIVND (reference sequence). CDR3 DNA: TGTGCCAGTAGTGCTAGCGGGGCCAAAAACATTCAGTACTTC. As protein: CASSASGAKNIQYF.

The chain carries TRBV28 and TRBJ2-7, with D unresolved. The germline V gene encodes CDR1 MDHEN and CDR2 SYDVKM. V lost 6 bases and J lost 3, with 6 bases in between. This CDR3 region has 11 residues. CDR3 DNA: TGTGCCAGCAGAGGTAACTACGAGCAGTACTTC. Protein sequence: CASRGNYEQYF.